These 20 T cell receptor beta chains share one sample of origin, sequenced in a study of cytomegalovirus exposure and HLA in healthy donors. PCR primers comprised 60 Vbeta and 13 Jbeta primers. The method was immunoSEQ multiplex PCR; TCRdb's version includes in-frame clones alone and lacks a portion of them. The sample carries about 190,000 clones, 70% to 75% recorded once. Input material: PBMCs. The receptors originated from a man aged 25 to 45 in good health and CMV-seropositive.

The chain joins TRBV4-3 to TRBJ1-2; 9 bases are shared with TRBD1. The CDR3 loop spans 15 amino acids. Trimming took 2 bases from V and 6 from J; bases not matched to a gene: 7. Germline CDR1 LGHNA, CDR2 YSLEER. As DNA, the CDR3 is TGCGCCAGCAGCCAAAATTACAGGGGGCGAGATGGCTACACCTTC. Translated, it gives CASSQNYRGRDGYTF.

This clone turned up a few times. The rearrangement uses TRBV5-1 and TRBJ2-7, with D perhaps matching TRBD2 (5 bases). The CDR3 loop spans 13 amino acids. Looked up from germline, CDR1 is SGHRS and CDR2 is YFSETQ. Trimming pared 5 bases from V and 2 bases from J, leaving 11 bases between. The CDR3 DNA reads TGCGCCAGCAGTGCTAGCAACGCCTACGAGCAGTACTTC. The encoded protein is CASSASNAYEQYF.

This clone was counted between two and nine times. This sequence joins TRBV5-1 and TRBJ2-2; D possibly corresponds to TRBD1 (6 bases). The V gene lost 9 bases and the J gene lost 3 bases, with 15 bases spanning the gap. The V gene's germline CDR1 is SGHRS and CDR2 YFSETQ. This CDR3 contains 14 residues. This CDR3 reads CATGEGDDTGELFF. CDR3 sequence (DNA): TGCGCCACCGGTGAGGGGGACGACACCGGGGAGCTGTTTTTT.

This rearrangement joins TRBV18 to TRBJ2-1; D is unclear. Trimming cost V 2 bases and J 8 bases, with 7 bases left between them. This CDR3 region has 12 residues. Germline V gene data show CDR1 as KGHSH and CDR2 as LQKENI. The CDR3 is CASSPGSDEQFF. In DNA, the CDR3 is TGTGCCAGCTCACCAGGTAGTGATGAGCAGTTCTTC.

This chain uses TRBV18 with TRBJ2-3; D gene uncertain. Trimming took off 0 bases at V and 6 bases at J, with 10 bases between the two ends. The CDR3 consists of 14 residues. Per the germline V gene, CDR1 is KGHSH and CDR2 is LQKENI. The CDR3 spells CASSPPMRKDTQYF. DNA of the CDR3: TGTGCCAGCTCACCACCGATGAGAAAGGATACGCAGTATTTT.

V usage is TRBV6-5 and J usage is TRBJ2-1, with 8 bases aligning to TRBD2. V lost 7 bases to trimming and J lost 4 bases; unmatched junction nucleotides: 9. CDR1 is MNHEY and CDR2 is SVGAGI in the germline V gene. The CDR3 sequence is 15 residues long. The chain's CDR3 is CASTDPGLGYNEQFF. CDR3 bases: TGTGCCAGCACCGACCCGGGACTAGGTTACAATGAGCAGTTCTTC.

V gene TRBV4-2 combines with J gene TRBJ1-4, with 8 bases lining up with TRBD1. Unmatched junction bases numbered 8, after V lost 1 base and J lost 7 bases. In germline, CDR1 is LGHNA, CDR2 YNFKEQ. The CDR3 runs to 16 residues. CDR3: CASSQGDGRGREKLFF. The CDR3 DNA is TGTGCCAGCAGCCAAGGCGATGGCAGGGGGCGTGAAAAACTGTTTTTT.

This rearrangement joins TRBV11-2 to TRBJ1-5, with D tentatively TRBD1 (5 bases). V shed 5 bases and J shed 4 bases, with 15 bases lying between them. The CDR3 consists of 15 residues. Germline V CDR1 and CDR2: SGHAT, FQNNGV. This CDR3 is CASSPGTYRNQPQHF. CDR3 bases: TGTGCCAGCAGCCCCGGGACTTACCGAAATCAGCCCCAGCATTTT.

J is TRBJ2-7 and V is TRBV7-2, with D possibly matching TRBD1 (6 bases). There are 16 residues in the CDR3. Germline V gene lookup returns CDR1 SGHTA and CDR2 FQGNSA. Trimming removed 5 bases at V and 6 bases at J, with 23 bases between. CDR3 residues: CASSADRDTGSLEQYF. Written as DNA, the CDR3 is TGTGCCAGCAGCGCGGACCGGGACACTGGATCGCTCGAGCAGTACTTC.

This clone was counted between two and nine times. The genes are TRBV28 and TRBJ2-1; the D gene is possibly TRBD1 (5 bases). Trimming stripped 8 bases from V and 7 bases from J, with 9 bases between. There are 11 residues in the CDR3. From germline, CDR1 is MDHEN and CDR2 SYDVKM. The CDR3 spells CASPQGNEQFF. CDR3 in DNA: TGTGCCAGCCCTCAGGGAAATGAGCAGTTCTTC. The whole variable domain, filled in from reference TRBV28 and TRBJ2-1, reads DVKVTQSSRYLVKRTGEKVFLECVQDMDHENMFWYRQDPGLGLRLIYFSYDVKMKEKGDIPEGYSVSREKKERFSLILESASTNQTSMYLCASPQGNEQFFGPGTRLTVL.

This clone was seen only a few times. J is TRBJ1-1 and V is TRBV5-1; 9 nucleotides align to TRBD1. Germline V gene sequence: CDR1 SGHRS, CDR2 YFSETQ. The length of the CDR3 is 14 residues. V lost 6 bases and J lost 4; bases outside the gene matches: 7. CDR3 DNA: TGCGCCAGCACCCCGGGACAGGGCCCCACTGAAGCTTTCTTT. Amino acid sequence: CASTPGQGPTEAFF. Supplemented by reference TRBV5-1 and TRBJ1-1, the full variable domain reads KAGVTQTPRYLIKTRGQQVTLSCSPISGHRSVSWYQQTPGQGLQFLFEYFSETQRNKGNFPGRFSGRQFSNSRSEMNVSTLELGDSALYLCASTPGQGPTEAFFGQGTRLTVV.

The chain employs TRBV30 and TRBJ2-1; TRBD2 matches at 7 bases. The CDR3 totals 16 residues. Germline V lookup: CDR1 GTSNPN, CDR2 SVGIG (reference sequence). V lost 3 bases to trimming and J lost 10 bases; unmatched junction nucleotides: 18. The CDR3 DNA sequence: TGTGCCTGGAGGGGGAAGGGCGTTGGGATAGCGGGCGAGCAGTTCTTC. This translates into CAWRGKGVGIAGEQFF. Full variable domain (outside the CDR3, taken from reference TRBV30 and TRBJ2-1): SQTIHQWPATLVQPVGSPLSLECTVEGTSNPNLYWYRQAAGRGLQLLFYSVGIGQISSEVPQNLSASRPQDRQFILSSKKLLLSDSGFYLCAWRGKGVGIAGEQFFGPGTRLTVL.

The chain recombines TRBV19 with TRBJ1-2; D might be TRBD1 (6 bases). Germline V lookup: CDR1 LNHDA, CDR2 SQIVND (reference sequence). CDR3 length: 15 amino acids. Trimming removed 6 bases at V and 7 bases at J, with 21 bases between. The DNA of the CDR3 is TGTGCCAGTAGCGCCCTAGACAGGCGCGGAGGTGGCTACACCTTC. It codes for CASSALDRRGGGYTF.

The chain is built from TRBV11-2 and TRBJ1-1; the D gene is possibly TRBD1 (5 bases). Germline-derived CDR1 and CDR2 are SGHAT and FQNNGV. This CDR3 region has 17 residues. Trimming took 4 bases from V and 4 from J, leaving 22 bases between them. The CDR3 is CASSSYRAGPPGTEAFF. CDR3 sequence (DNA): TGTGCCAGCAGCTCCTACCGGGCGGGACCCCCTGGCACTGAAGCTTTCTTT.

V and J are TRBV7-6 and TRBJ2-1; maybe TRBD1 (7 bases). Per the germline V gene, CDR1 is SGHVS and CDR2 is FNYEAQ. The CDR3 runs to 15 residues. Trimming cost V 1 base and J 7 bases, with 14 bases left between them. The CDR3 DNA is TGTGCCAGCAGCTTAGGACAGGGAGGTAGGAATGAGCAGTTCTTC. Residues: CASSLGQGGRNEQFF.

The table lists this clone with a few counts. The chain links TRBV28 to TRBJ1-1; TRBD1 is a possible D gene (5 bases). From germline, CDR1 is MDHEN and CDR2 SYDVKM. Trimming removed 3 bases at V and 9 bases at J, with 17 bases between. The length of the CDR3 is 14 residues. Here the CDR3 DNA reads TGTGCCAGCAGTTTGAGCGACAGAAACTTCAAAGCTTTCTTT. It codes for CASSLSDRNFKAFF.

This chain's CDR3 is CASSFPLGGYTF. In nucleotides, the CDR3 is TGTGCCAGCAGTTTCCCGCTCGGGGGCTACACCTTC. V is TRBV28 and J is TRBJ1-2, with D unresolved. Germline CDR1 reads MDHEN; CDR2 reads SYDVKM. The CDR3 has 12 amino acids. V lost 3 bases and J lost 8, with 10 bases in between.

Here the CDR3 reads CASSTGDTDTQYF. The CDR3 bases are TGTGCCAGCTCGACAGGGGACACAGATACGCAGTATTTT. The gene calls are TRBV19 and TRBJ2-3; 8 nucleotides line up with TRBD1. The CDR3 totals 13 residues. Germline V gives CDR1 LNHDA, CDR2 SQIVND (reference sequence). V was pared by 9 bases and J by 2 bases, with 4 bases of the junction left unmatched.

V and J are TRBV4-2 and TRBJ2-5; 8 bases match TRBD2. This CDR3 is built from 16 residues. CDR1 is LGHNA and CDR2 is YNFKEQ in the germline V gene. Trimming removed 1 base from V and 5 bases from J; junction bases left unmatched: 9. The CDR3 region has the DNA TGTGCCAGCAGCCAAGGGGCGGGGGGTCTGGGCGAGACCCAGTACTTC. It specifies CASSQGAGGLGETQYF.

The V and J genes are TRBV19 and TRBJ1-5; D is unresolved. Germline-derived CDR1 and CDR2 are LNHDA and SQIVND (reference sequence). The ends were cut back, 7 bases at V and 4 bases at J, with 14 bases in the middle. CDR3 length equals 14 residues. CDR3 in DNA: TGTGCCAGTAAAAGTGGAGGGAGGAATCAGCCCCAGCATTTT. Translated: CASKSGGRNQPQHF.